The T cell receptor (beta chain) described here comes from a study of T-cell memory formation after mild COVID-19. With 4 bases removed from V and 4 bases from J, the gap between germline ends came to 19 bases. The CDR3 consists of 16 residues. Germline values: CDR1 LGHDT, CDR2 YNNKEL (reference sequence). TCRdb passed the 5' RACE reads through MiXCR, listing each CDR3 protein once. The sample holds about 560,000 distinct CDR3 sequences, approximately 18% seen once. Source material: PBMCs or a T cell subset sorted from them (not recorded which). The TCR originated in an adult woman who had mild COVID-19 (a few samples of this study predate the infection). Cell type and time point are not known. The chain combines TRBV3-1 with TRBJ1-1, with a possible D match to TRBD1 (5 bases). The CDR3 DNA reads as TGTGCCAGCAGCCTCGGGGCCTCGGGGGTCAGCACTGAAGCTTTCTTT. Translating it yields CASSLGASGVSTEAFF.